Reported below is one TCR beta chain. Produced via immunoSEQ multiplex PCR; TCRdb's table is partial and in-frame only. The table has 90,000 or so clones, about 88% seen once. With 3 bases clipped from V and 1 base from J, the junction kept 4 bases outside the gene matches. CDR1 is MDHEN, CDR2 SYDVKM, per germline. CDR3 length: 15 residues. This specimen comes from a study of control samples from healthy donors and cancer patients. Material for sequencing was blood. The chain employs TRBV28 and TRBJ1-1, with 8 bases lining up with TRBD1. The TCR originated in a woman aged 45-65 years in good health. The chain's CDR3 is CASSFGTGSNTEAFF. As DNA, the CDR3 is TGTGCCAGCAGTTTCGGGACAGGATCGAACACTGAAGCTTTCTTT.